The following is a TCR beta chain sequence with its context. Its antigen is currently unknown. The data are from a study of Graves' ophthalmopathy and Graves' hyperthyroidism. Overall study results and limits: Most thyroid clonotypes expanded beyond 0.001 frequency were also found in blood. From stable hyperthyroidism, ophthalmopathy was separated by a 13-signature model with about 88% sensitivity and less than 83% specificity. Prediction of ophthalmopathy progression reached about 65% sensitivity and about 72% specificity.

Amplified material comprised TCR beta CDR3 regions derived from RNA transcripts. An opening RT-PCR round employed HTBI primers and preceded a second-round multiplex PCR. TCRdb analysed the multiplex PCR reads with MiXCR anew, one entry per CDR3 protein. Altogether about 500,000 distinct CDR3 sequences are present, under 45% being singletons, with the ten largest covering 4% to 5%. V lost 1 base, J lost 6 bases, and 5 bases stayed unmatched. This CDR3 has 13 residues. Germline-derived CDR1 and CDR2 are DFQATT and SNEGSKA (reference sequence). A diagnosis was made from clinical symptoms together with serum thyroxine, TRAb, thyroid ultrasound and orbital computed tomography.

The chain uses TRBV20-1 and TRBJ2-7; 8 bases map to TRBD1. The TCR was taken from an adult man with Graves' hyperthyroidism. Material for sequencing was peripheral blood or thyroid tissue (not recorded which). CDR3 protein: CSARGHDRGEQYF. CDR3 sequence (DNA): TGCAGTGCTAGAGGACATGACAGGGGCGAGCAGTACTTC.